The clone carrying this T cell receptor beta chain was counted at least ten times. With iRepertoire HTBI primers and Arm-PCR of CDR3 regions, TCR beta libraries were built. TCRdb fed the multiplex PCR reads into MiXCR, producing one record per CDR3 protein. This sample has 300,000 to 350,000 distinct CDR3 sequences, with about 19% found just once. The data are from a study of regulatory T cells in long-lasting Graves disease. Stated time point: persistent/refractory GD, antithyroid drugs over 5 years with positive TRAb. With RNA extracted from PBMCs as input, the TCR library was made. Germline assignment: CDR1 SEHNR and CDR2 FQNEAQ (reference sequence). Trimming cost V 6 bases and J 0 bases, with 14 bases left between them. The CDR3 runs to 15 residues.

Here the sequenced sample was peripheral blood mononuclear cells (PBMCs), taken when the disease was refractory, from a patient treated with antithyroid drugs. V is TRBV7-9 and J is TRBJ1-1, with D possibly matching TRBD1 (5 bases). This TCR was sampled from a female donor with Graves disease. The CDR3 reads CASRDETVMNTEAFF. Here the CDR3 DNA reads TGTGCCAGCAGAGATGAGACAGTGATGAACACTGAAGCTTTCTTT.